Following are 27 T cell receptor beta chains from one sample sequenced in a study of spatial heterogeneity in lung cancer. The time point here: sample taken at primary tumor resection. Study-level points and caveats: Mutation counts in tumors were tracked by counts of expanded intratumoral alpha and beta TCRs.

The antigens of these receptors remain unknown. TCRdb independently ran MiXCR on the 5' RACE reads; one entry per CDR3 protein. The table has 18,000 or so distinct CDR3 sequences, under 7% seen once. This specimen was lung tumor tissue, taken at surgery. The source of these receptors is a female donor with early-stage non-small cell lung cancer.

Only a few counts were recorded for this clonotype. In DNA, the CDR3 is TGTGCCAGCAGTCGCACTGTGAACACTGAAGCTTTCTTT. Amino acids: CASSRTVNTEAFF. The chain joins TRBV6-5 to TRBJ1-1; no reliable D call. The CDR3 runs 13 residues. Germline values: CDR1 MNHEY, CDR2 SVGAGI. V was trimmed by 5 bases and J by 0 bases, leaving 7 bases between them.

The sample holds many counts of this clonotype. The V and J genes are TRBV28 and TRBJ2-7; no definite D call. Germline CDR1 reads MDHEN; CDR2 reads SYDVKM. The V and J ends lost 2 bases and 2 bases respectively, with 7 bases between them. CDR3 size: 13 residues. CDR3 loop: CASSLTGPYEQYF. The CDR3 DNA is TGTGCCAGCAGTTTAACCGGGCCCTACGAGCAGTACTTC.

To note about this clonotype: Being one base from a much bigger clone, this may be a read error. V gene TRBV19 combines with J gene TRBJ1-1; no reliable D call. The germline V and J ends were trimmed by 5 bases and 2 bases, with 15 bases remaining between them. Germline V gene data show CDR1 as LNHDA and CDR2 as SQIVND (reference sequence). The CDR3 has 15 amino acids. The DNA for the CDR3 is TGTGCCAGTAGTGCAAAGCAACACTCCAACACTGAAGCTTTCTTT. This translates into CASSAKQHSNTEAFF. The whole variable domain, filled in from reference TRBV19 and TRBJ1-1, reads DGGITQSPKYLFRKEGQNVTLSCEQNLNHDAMYWYRQDPGQGLRLIYYSQIVNDFQKGDIAEGYSVSREKKESFPLTVTSAQKNPTAFYLCASSAKQHSNTEAFFGQGTRLTVV.

This clonotype showed up many times. The chain couples TRBV29-1 to TRBJ1-4; D unresolved. V was pared by 8 bases and J by 3 bases, with 16 bases between. Per germline, CDR1 SQVTM and CDR2 ANQGSEA. The CDR3 sequence is 14 residues long. The CDR3 loop reads CSTRDGGSNEKLFF. In DNA, the CDR3 is TGCAGCACTCGCGATGGTGGCTCTAATGAAAAACTGTTTTTT.

Ten or more counts support this clonotype. V usage is TRBV4-3 and J usage is TRBJ2-1; 10 bases are a match to TRBD2. CDR3 length equals 19 residues. The V segment lost 0 bases and the J segment 1 base; nucleotides outside the gene matches: 9. Germline V CDR1 and CDR2: LGHNA, YSLEER. The CDR3 reads CASSQEPSGRFGSYNEQFF. The CDR3 DNA reads TGCGCCAGCAGCCAAGAGCCTAGCGGGAGATTCGGGTCCTACAATGAGCAGTTCTTC.

This clonotype was counted many times. The chain joins TRBV20-1 to TRBJ2-5; D possibly matches TRBD1 or TRBD2 (5 bases each). Trimming took off 3 bases at V and 13 bases at J, with 15 bases between the two ends. CDR3 size: 11 residues. From germline, CDR1 is DFQATT and CDR2 SNEGSKA (reference sequence). The CDR3 coding sequence is TGCAGTGCTAGCCCACCCGGGACGGTGTACTTC. Encoded protein: CSASPPGTVYF.

The rearrangement uses TRBV7-2 and TRBJ2-7; 10 nucleotides match TRBD2. J lost 4 bases, V lost 2 bases, and 20 bases had no gene match. The germline V gene encodes CDR1 SGHTA and CDR2 FQGNSA. This CDR3 contains 20 residues. The CDR3 DNA reads as TGTGCCAGCAGCTTAAGGGCCCAGACTAGCGGGTTGAGGTATCCATACGAGCAGTACTTC. Translation gives CASSLRAQTSGLRYPYEQYF. The full variable domain, with the rest looked up from reference TRBV7-2 and TRBJ2-7, is GAGVSQSPSNKVTEKGKDVELRCDPISGHTALYWYRQSLGQGLEFLIYFQGNSAPDKSGLPSDRFSAERTGGSVSTLTIQRTQQEDSAVYLCASSLRAQTSGLRYPYEQYFGPGTRLTVT.

This clonotype has more than one count but fewer than ten. The CDR3 protein is CASSYPPRGSYNEQFF. Written as DNA, the CDR3 is TGTGCCAGCAGTTACCCCCCGCGGGGCTCCTACAATGAGCAGTTCTTC. V usage is TRBV28 and J usage is TRBJ2-1, with TRBD2 as a possible D gene (6 bases). Germline V gives CDR1 MDHEN, CDR2 SYDVKM. This CDR3 is built from 16 residues. Trimming took 4 bases from V and 0 from J, leaving 13 bases between them.

This clonotype was recorded at least ten times. The chain recombines TRBV7-2 with TRBJ2-7; 9 bases line up with TRBD1. V gave up 1 base and J gave up 7 bases; unmatched junction bases: 11. CDR3 size: 16 residues. Per germline, CDR1 SGHTA and CDR2 FQGNSA. The CDR3, as DNA: TGTGCCAGCAGCTTAGTCAGGGGACAGGGTTCGGGGGAGCAGTACTTC. It yields the protein CASSLVRGQGSGEQYF.

This clonotype has at least ten counts. The chain links TRBV4-3 to TRBJ2-3; the match to TRBD2 covers 12 bases. The CDR3 spans 17 residues. The V and J ends lost 2 bases and 2 bases, in that order; junction bases with no gene match: 5. Germline V CDR1 and CDR2: LGHNA, YSLEER. The CDR3 DNA is TGCGCCAGCAGCCAACAGCCTAGCGGGAGGGCCACAGATACGCAGTATTTT. Encoded protein: CASSQQPSGRATDTQYF.

This clonotype was observed many times. The chain couples TRBV25-1 to TRBJ1-6; no reliable D call. In germline, CDR1 is MGHDK, CDR2 SYGVNS. Trimming left V 0 bases short and J 8 bases short, with 5 bases between. The CDR3 runs 13 residues. CDR3 coding DNA: TGTGCCAGCAGTGAATACGGCGATTCACCCCTCCACTTT. It translates to CASSEYGDSPLHF.

This clonotype was detected many times. This chain connects TRBV2 to TRBJ2-1; D not certain. The germline CDR1 and CDR2 sequences are SNHLY and FYNNEI. Trimming took 6 bases from V and 9 from J, leaving 12 bases between them. The CDR3 loop spans 12 amino acids. The CDR3 protein is CASRRPVGEQFF. The CDR3 DNA reads TGTGCCAGCAGGAGACCGGTGGGTGAGCAGTTCTTC.

This clonotype was detected ten times or more. This sequence joins TRBV20-1 and TRBJ2-5; D gene uncertain. CDR1 is DFQATT, CDR2 SNEGSKA, per germline (reference sequence). The length of the CDR3 is 12 residues. The V and J ends lost 1 base and 10 bases respectively, with 13 bases between them. The CDR3 DNA reads as TGCAGTGCTAGAGGAGGCTCCTTGGACCAGTACTTC. Its translation: CSARGGSLDQYF.

This clonotype was counted only a few times. The chain uses TRBV30 and TRBJ2-1; tentatively, D is TRBD1 or TRBD2 (6 bases each). The CDR3 runs 14 residues. V shed 5 bases and J shed 2 bases, with 13 bases lying between them. Germline CDR1 and CDR2: GTSNPN and SVGIG (reference sequence). The CDR3 DNA reads TGTGCCTGGGCCGAGGGGGGAACCTACAATGAGCAGTTCTTC. It translates to CAWAEGGTYNEQFF. Variable domain in full (rest from reference TRBV30 and TRBJ2-1): SQTIHQWPATLVQPVGSPLSLECTVEGTSNPNLYWYRQAAGRGLQLLFYSVGIGQISSEVPQNLSASRPQDRQFILSSKKLLLSDSGFYLCAWAEGGTYNEQFFGPGTRLTVL.

This clonotype was recorded many times. V and J are TRBV5-1 and TRBJ2-3; possibly TRBD2 for D (6 bases). With 7 bases removed from V and 6 bases from J, the gap between germline ends came to 15 bases. Germline CDR1 and CDR2: SGHRS and YFSETQ. The CDR3 spans 13 residues. The CDR3 nucleotides read TGCGCCAGCCGGGACTCTCAATGGGATACGCAGTATTTT. Translated, it gives CASRDSQWDTQYF. Full variable domain (missing parts from reference TRBV5-1 and TRBJ2-3): KAGVTQTPRYLIKTRGQQVTLSCSPISGHRSVSWYQQTPGQGLQFLFEYFSETQRNKGNFPGRFSGRQFSNSRSEMNVSTLELGDSALYLCASRDSQWDTQYFGPGTRLTVL.

This clonotype was found many times. The chain links TRBV7-2 to TRBJ1-5; a weak D match, TRBD1 (6 bases). The CDR3 is made up of 15 amino acids. Germline V gene data show CDR1 as SGHTA and CDR2 as FQGNSA. V was shortened by 5 bases and J by 6 bases, with 17 bases between the two germline ends. CDR3 bases: TGTGCCAGCAGCGTACAGAAAGGGGGGGTTCAGCCCCAGCATTTT. This encodes CASSVQKGGVQPQHF. The whole variable domain, filled in from reference TRBV7-2 and TRBJ1-5, reads GAGVSQSPSNKVTEKGKDVELRCDPISGHTALYWYRQSLGQGLEFLIYFQGNSAPDKSGLPSDRFSAERTGGSVSTLTIQRTQQEDSAVYLCASSVQKGGVQPQHFGDGTRLSIL.

This clonotype was seen ten or more times. This chain joins TRBV18 and TRBJ2-7, with TRBD1 matching 12 bases. Per the germline V gene, CDR1 is KGHSH and CDR2 is LQKENI. V trimming: 3 bases; J trimming: 5 bases; junction bases outside the gene matches: 2. The CDR3 spans 14 residues. The chain's CDR3 is CASSPGTGGNEQYF. In DNA, the CDR3 is TGTGCCAGCTCACCCGGGACAGGGGGCAACGAGCAGTACTTC. The full variable domain, in which reference TRBV18 and TRBJ2-7 provide the parts outside the CDR3, is NAGVMQNPRHLVRRRGQEARLRCSPMKGHSHVYWYRQLPEEGLKFMVYLQKENIIDESGMPKERFSAEFPKEGPSILRIQQVVRGDSAAYFCASSPGTGGNEQYFGPGTRLTVT.

This clonotype was counted many times. The rearrangement joins TRBV7-2 to TRBJ2-3; D ambiguous. Germline CDR1 and CDR2: SGHTA and FQGNSA. CDR3 length equals 15 residues. V shed 1 base and J shed 1 base, with 9 bases lying between them. The CDR3 is CASSLGTARTDTQYF. The CDR3 DNA follows: TGTGCCAGCAGCTTAGGGACGGCGCGCACAGATACGCAGTATTTT. Using reference TRBV7-2 and TRBJ2-3 for the parts outside the CDR3, the full variable domain is GAGVSQSPSNKVTEKGKDVELRCDPISGHTALYWYRQSLGQGLEFLIYFQGNSAPDKSGLPSDRFSAERTGGSVSTLTIQRTQQEDSAVYLCASSLGTARTDTQYFGPGTRLTVL.

This clonotype was picked up many times. The rearrangement links TRBV28 to TRBJ2-7; 8 nucleotides align to TRBD1. CDR3 size: 12 residues. The germline CDR1 and CDR2 sequences are MDHEN and SYDVKM. V was clipped by 7 bases and J by 10 bases; unmatched bases: 9. Written as DNA, the CDR3 is TGTGCCAGCACGACAGGGGAATGGTTTCAGTACTTC. Protein product: CASTTGEWFQYF.

This clonotype is medium-sized by share. The chain combines TRBV18 with TRBJ1-1; D not certain. CDR3 length equals 13 residues. Germline CDR1 reads KGHSH; CDR2 reads LQKENI. The V and J ends lost 3 bases and 4 bases respectively, with 9 bases between them. Written as DNA, the CDR3 is TGTGCCAGCTCACCCTGGGCCGGCACTGAAGCTTTCTTT. It translates to CASSPWAGTEAFF. Full variable domain (missing parts from reference TRBV18 and TRBJ1-1): NAGVMQNPRHLVRRRGQEARLRCSPMKGHSHVYWYRQLPEEGLKFMVYLQKENIIDESGMPKERFSAEFPKEGPSILRIQQVVRGDSAAYFCASSPWAGTEAFFGQGTRLTVV.

Sample share makes this clonotype medium-sized. The rearrangement joins TRBV5-6 to TRBJ1-4; D not certain. The germline gives CDR1 SGHDT, CDR2 YYEEEE. The CDR3 is 17 residues long. V gave up 0 bases and J gave up 2 bases, with 14 bases separating them. The CDR3 protein is CASSLGVSGKTNEKLFF. CDR3 nucleotide sequence: TGTGCCAGCAGCTTGGGCGTGTCCGGGAAGACTAATGAAAAACTGTTTTTT.

This clonotype is classed as medium-sized. This chain uses TRBV27 with TRBJ1-4, with D possibly TRBD1 on 6 matching bases. This CDR3 region has 20 residues. CDR1 MNHEY and CDR2 SMNVEV come from the germline V gene (reference sequence). V lost 2 bases and J 1 base, leaving 23 bases between the germline ends. The CDR3 DNA reads TGTGCCAGCAGTTTAGAAGGAGTACACCTTAGCAGGGGAACTAATGAAAAACTGTTTTTT. Translating gives CASSLEGVHLSRGTNEKLFF.

This clonotype was observed at least ten times. The J gene is TRBJ1-4, the V gene TRBV11-2, with TRBD1 as a possible D gene (5 bases). Germline V gene sequence: CDR1 SGHAT, CDR2 FQNNGV. The V end was cut by 1 base, the J end by 5 bases, with 8 bases between. CDR3 length equals 14 residues. The CDR3 protein is CASSLGGGNEKLFF. The CDR3 DNA sequence: TGTGCCAGCAGCTTAGGCGGGGGGAATGAAAAACTGTTTTTT.

This clonotype has a count of ten or more. The J gene is TRBJ2-5, the V gene TRBV7-2, with D uncertain. This CDR3 is 14 amino acids long. CDR1 and CDR2 (germline): SGHTA, FQGNSA. Trimming stripped 2 bases from V and 2 bases from J, with 9 bases between. CDR3 in amino acids: CASSLRLEQETQYF. DNA for the CDR3: TGTGCCAGCAGCTTAAGACTGGAACAAGAGACCCAGTACTTC.

In its sample, this clonotype was seen a few times. This chain joins TRBV12-3 or TRBV12-4 and TRBJ2-7; TRBD1 might be the D (6 bases). Deletions cut 7 bases from V and 3 bases from J, with 19 bases between. There are 15 residues in the CDR3. CDR3 loop: CASTVQGLDDYEQYF. The CDR3 DNA reads as TGTGCCAGCACCGTACAGGGCCTAGATGACTACGAGCAGTACTTC.

This chain joins TRBV4-2 and TRBJ2-5; TRBD2 matches at 11 bases. The V segment lost 0 bases and the J segment 5 bases; nucleotides outside the gene matches: 5. Germline values: CDR1 LGHNA, CDR2 YNFKEQ. The CDR3 is 16 residues long. CDR3 nucleotide sequence: TGTGCCAGCAGCCAAGACCCGGGACTAGCGGAGGAGACCCAGTACTTC. Its protein product is CASSQDPGLAEETQYF.

This clonotype was recorded at least ten times. The CDR3 sequence is CASSSRTVSQETQYF. The CDR3 nucleotides read TGTGCCAGCAGCTCGCGGACAGTAAGCCAAGAGACCCAGTACTTC. The chain recombines TRBV5-4 with TRBJ2-5; maybe TRBD1 (6 bases). The CDR3 runs 15 residues. Per germline, CDR1 SGHNT and CDR2 YYREEE (reference sequence). The V gene lost 3 bases and the J gene lost 1 base, with 13 bases spanning the gap.